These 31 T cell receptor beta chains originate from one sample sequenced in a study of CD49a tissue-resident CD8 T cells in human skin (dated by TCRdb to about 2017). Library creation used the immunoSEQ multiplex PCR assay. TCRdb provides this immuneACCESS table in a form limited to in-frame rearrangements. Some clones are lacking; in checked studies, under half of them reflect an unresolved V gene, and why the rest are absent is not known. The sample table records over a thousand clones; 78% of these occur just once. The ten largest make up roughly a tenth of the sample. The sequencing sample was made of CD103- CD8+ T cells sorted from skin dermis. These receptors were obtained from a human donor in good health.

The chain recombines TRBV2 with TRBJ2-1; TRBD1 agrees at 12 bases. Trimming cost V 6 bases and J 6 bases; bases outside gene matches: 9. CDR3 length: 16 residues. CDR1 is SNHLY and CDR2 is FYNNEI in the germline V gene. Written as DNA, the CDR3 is TGTGCCAGCAGCACAACCGGGACAGGGGGCTTCAATGAGCAGTTCTTC. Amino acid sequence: CASSTTGTGGFNEQFF.

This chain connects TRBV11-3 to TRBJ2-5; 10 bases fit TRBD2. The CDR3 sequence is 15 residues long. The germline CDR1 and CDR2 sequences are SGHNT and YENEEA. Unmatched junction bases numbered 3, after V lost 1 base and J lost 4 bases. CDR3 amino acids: CASSLGPSGGETQYF. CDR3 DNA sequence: TGTGCCAGCAGCTTAGGTCCTAGCGGGGGAGAGACCCAGTACTTC.

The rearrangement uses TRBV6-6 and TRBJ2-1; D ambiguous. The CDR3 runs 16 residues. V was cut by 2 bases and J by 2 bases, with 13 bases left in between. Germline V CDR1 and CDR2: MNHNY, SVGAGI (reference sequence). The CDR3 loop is CASSYVAEPPYNEQFF. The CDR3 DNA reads TGTGCCAGCAGTTACGTTGCGGAGCCACCCTACAATGAGCAGTTCTTC.

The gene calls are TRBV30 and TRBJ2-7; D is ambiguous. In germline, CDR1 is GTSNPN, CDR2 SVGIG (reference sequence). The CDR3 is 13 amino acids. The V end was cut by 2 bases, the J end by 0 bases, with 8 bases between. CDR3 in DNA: TGTGCCTGGAGTAGACACACCTCCTACGAGCAGTACTTC. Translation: CAWSRHTSYEQYF. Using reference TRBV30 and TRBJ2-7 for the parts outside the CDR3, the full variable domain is SQTIHQWPATLVQPVGSPLSLECTVEGTSNPNLYWYRQAAGRGLQLLFYSVGIGQISSEVPQNLSASRPQDRQFILSSKKLLLSDSGFYLCAWSRHTSYEQYFGPGTRLTVT.

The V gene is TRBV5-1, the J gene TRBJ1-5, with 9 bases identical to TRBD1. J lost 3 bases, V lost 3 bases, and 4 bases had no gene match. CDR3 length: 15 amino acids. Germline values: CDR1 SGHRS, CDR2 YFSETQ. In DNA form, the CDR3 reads TGCGCCAGCAGCTCGGGACAGGGCGACAATCAGCCCCAGCATTTT. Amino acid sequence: CASSSGQGDNQPQHF.

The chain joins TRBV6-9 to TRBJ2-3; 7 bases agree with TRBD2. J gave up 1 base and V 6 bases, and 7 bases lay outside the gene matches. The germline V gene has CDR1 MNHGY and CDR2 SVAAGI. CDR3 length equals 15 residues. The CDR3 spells CASRTSSGRTDTQYF. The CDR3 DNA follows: TGTGCCAGCAGGACATCTAGCGGACGCACAGATACGCAGTATTTT.

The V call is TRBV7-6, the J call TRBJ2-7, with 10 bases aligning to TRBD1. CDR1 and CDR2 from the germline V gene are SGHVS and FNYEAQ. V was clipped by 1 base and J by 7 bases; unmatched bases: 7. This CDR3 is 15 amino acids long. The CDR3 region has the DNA TGTGCCAGCAGCTTAGAGACAGGGGGCATAGAAGAGCAGTACTTC. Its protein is CASSLETGGIEEQYF.

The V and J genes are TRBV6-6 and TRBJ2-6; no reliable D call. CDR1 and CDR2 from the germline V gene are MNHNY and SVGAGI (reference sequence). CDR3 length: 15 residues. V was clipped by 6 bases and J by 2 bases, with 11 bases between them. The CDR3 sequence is CASRLPEAGANVLTF. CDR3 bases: TGTGCCAGCAGGCTCCCCGAGGCTGGGGCCAACGTCCTGACTTTC.

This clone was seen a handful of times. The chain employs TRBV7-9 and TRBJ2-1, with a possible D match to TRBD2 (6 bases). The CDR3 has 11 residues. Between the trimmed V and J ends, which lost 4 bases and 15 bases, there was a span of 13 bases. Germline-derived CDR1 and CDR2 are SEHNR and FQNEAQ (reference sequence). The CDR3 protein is CASSWRDPLFF. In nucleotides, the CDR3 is TGTGCCAGCAGCTGGAGGGACCCTTTGTTCTTC.

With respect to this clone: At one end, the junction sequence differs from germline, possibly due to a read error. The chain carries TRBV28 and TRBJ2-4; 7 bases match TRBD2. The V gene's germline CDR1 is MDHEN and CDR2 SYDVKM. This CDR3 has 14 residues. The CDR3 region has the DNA TGTGCCAGCAGTTCGCCTCTTGAGCGGGATGGGAGGGTCTTC. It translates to CASSSPLERDGRVF.

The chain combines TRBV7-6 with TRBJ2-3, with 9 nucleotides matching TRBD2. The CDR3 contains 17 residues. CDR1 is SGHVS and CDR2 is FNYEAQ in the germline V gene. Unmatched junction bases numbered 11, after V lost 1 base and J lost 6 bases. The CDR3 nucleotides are TGTGCCAGCAGCTTAGAGGGCGGGGGGGCCACGTTGGATACGCAGTATTTT. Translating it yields CASSLEGGGATLDTQYF.

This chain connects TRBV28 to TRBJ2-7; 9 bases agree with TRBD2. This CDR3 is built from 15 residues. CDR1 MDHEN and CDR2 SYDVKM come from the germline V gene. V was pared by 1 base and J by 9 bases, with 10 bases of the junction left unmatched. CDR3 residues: CASSLSLAGHPGQYV. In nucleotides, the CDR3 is TGTGCCAGCAGTTTATCGCTAGCGGGGCACCCAGGGCAGTACGTC.

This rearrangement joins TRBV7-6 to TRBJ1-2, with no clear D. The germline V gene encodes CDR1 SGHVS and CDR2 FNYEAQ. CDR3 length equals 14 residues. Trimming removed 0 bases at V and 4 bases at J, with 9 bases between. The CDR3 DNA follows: TGTGCCAGCAGCTTAGCCCCAGTTCCCTATGGCTACACCTTC. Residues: CASSLAPVPYGYTF.

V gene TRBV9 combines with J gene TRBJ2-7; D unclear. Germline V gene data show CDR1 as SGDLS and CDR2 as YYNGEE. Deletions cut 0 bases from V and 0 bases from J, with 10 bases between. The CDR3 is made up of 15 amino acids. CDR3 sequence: CASSVGASSSYEQYF. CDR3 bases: TGTGCCAGCAGCGTAGGGGCATCGAGCTCCTACGAGCAGTACTTC.

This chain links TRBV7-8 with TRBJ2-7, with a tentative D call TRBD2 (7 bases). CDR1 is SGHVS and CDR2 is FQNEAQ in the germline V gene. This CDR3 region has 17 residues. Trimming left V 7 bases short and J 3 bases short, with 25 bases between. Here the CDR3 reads CASTKGGEGVMVYEQYV. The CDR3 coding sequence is TGTGCCAGCACGAAGGGGGGGGAAGGGGTAATGGTCTACGAGCAGTACGTC.

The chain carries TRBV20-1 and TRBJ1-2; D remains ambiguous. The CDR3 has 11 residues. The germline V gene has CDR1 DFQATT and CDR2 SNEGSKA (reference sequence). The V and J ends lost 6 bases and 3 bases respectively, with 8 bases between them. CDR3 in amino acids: CSAVEYYGYTF. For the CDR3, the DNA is TGCAGTGCCGTAGAATACTATGGCTACACCTTC.

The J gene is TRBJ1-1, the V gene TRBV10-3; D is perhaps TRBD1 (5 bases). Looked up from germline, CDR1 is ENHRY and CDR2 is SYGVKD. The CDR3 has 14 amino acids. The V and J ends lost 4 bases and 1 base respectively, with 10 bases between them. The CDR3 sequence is CAISVDSSNTEAFF. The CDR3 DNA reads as TGTGCCATCAGTGTCGACAGTTCGAACACTGAAGCTTTCTTT.

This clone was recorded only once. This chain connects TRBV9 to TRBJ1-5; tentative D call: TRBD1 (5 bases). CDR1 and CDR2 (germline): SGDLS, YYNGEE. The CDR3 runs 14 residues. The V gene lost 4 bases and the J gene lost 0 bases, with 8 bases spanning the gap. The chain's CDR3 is CASSPTDSNQPQHF. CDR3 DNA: TGTGCCAGCAGCCCGACAGATAGCAATCAGCCCCAGCATTTT.

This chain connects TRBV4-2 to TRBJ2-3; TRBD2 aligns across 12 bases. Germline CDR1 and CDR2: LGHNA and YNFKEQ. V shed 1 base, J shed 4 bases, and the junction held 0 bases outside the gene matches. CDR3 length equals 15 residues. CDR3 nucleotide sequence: TGTGCCAGCAGCCAAGGGACTAGCGGGGCAGATACGCAGTATTTT. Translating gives CASSQGTSGADTQYF.

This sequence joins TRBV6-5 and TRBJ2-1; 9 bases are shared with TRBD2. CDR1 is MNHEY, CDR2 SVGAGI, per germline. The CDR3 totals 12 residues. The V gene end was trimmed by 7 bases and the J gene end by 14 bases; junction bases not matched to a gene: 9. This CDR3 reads CASKTSGPREFF. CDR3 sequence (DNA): TGTGCCAGCAAAACTAGCGGGCCGCGGGAGTTCTTC.

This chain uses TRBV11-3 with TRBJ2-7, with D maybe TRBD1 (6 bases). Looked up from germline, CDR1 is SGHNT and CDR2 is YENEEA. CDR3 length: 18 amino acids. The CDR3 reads CASSSIVGHARNSFGVDV. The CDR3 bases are TGTGCCAGCAGCTCGATAGTGGGACACGCCCGTAATAGTTTTGGTGTGGACGTC.

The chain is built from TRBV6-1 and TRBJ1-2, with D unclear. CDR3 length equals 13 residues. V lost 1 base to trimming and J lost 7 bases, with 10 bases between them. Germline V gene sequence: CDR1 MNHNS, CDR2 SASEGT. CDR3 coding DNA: TGTGCCAGCAGTGAAGGGGAGTCGAGTGGCTACACCTTC. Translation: CASSEGESSGYTF.

Written as DNA, the CDR3 is TGTGCCAGCAGTTCCGACAGGGGAGTGAGGGAGACCCAGTACTTC. It translates to CASSSDRGVRETQYF. This chain joins TRBV27 and TRBJ2-5; TRBD1 matches 8 bases. Trimming at V came to 4 bases and at J to 5 bases, leaving 9 bases not matched to a gene. The CDR3 totals 15 residues. Germline V gene sequence: CDR1 MNHEY, CDR2 SMNVEV (reference sequence).

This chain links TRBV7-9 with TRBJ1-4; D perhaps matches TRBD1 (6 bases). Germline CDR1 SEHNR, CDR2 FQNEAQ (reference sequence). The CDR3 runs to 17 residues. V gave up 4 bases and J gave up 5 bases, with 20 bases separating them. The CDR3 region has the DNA TGTGCCAGCAGCTCATGGGAAACCGGGACATCGAATGAAAAACTGTTTTTT. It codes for CASSSWETGTSNEKLFF.

CDR3 DNA sequence: TGTGCCAGCAGTTCCATCGTCCCAGTCAGGGGTCAGTACGTC. This gives the protein CASSSIVPVRGQYV. The V call is TRBV28, the J call TRBJ2-7, with TRBD1 as a possible D gene (6 bases). The V end was cut by 4 bases, the J end by 10 bases, with 20 bases between. This CDR3 region has 14 residues. CDR1 MDHEN and CDR2 SYDVKM come from the germline V gene.

The CDR3 sequence is CASSLWEGGNEKLFF. CDR3 coding DNA: TGTGCCAGCAGCTTATGGGAGGGAGGGAATGAAAAACTGTTTTTT. The V call is TRBV7-9, the J call TRBJ1-4, with unresolved D. Trimming stripped 2 bases from V and 5 bases from J, with 12 bases between. Germline V gives CDR1 SEHNR, CDR2 FQNEAQ (reference sequence). This CDR3 is 15 amino acids long.

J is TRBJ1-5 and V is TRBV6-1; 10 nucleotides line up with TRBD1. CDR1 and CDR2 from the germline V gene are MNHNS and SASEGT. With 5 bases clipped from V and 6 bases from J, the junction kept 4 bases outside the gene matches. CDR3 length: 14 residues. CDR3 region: CASSQDRGSQPQHF. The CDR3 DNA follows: TGTGCCAGCAGTCAGGACAGGGGGTCTCAGCCCCAGCATTTT.

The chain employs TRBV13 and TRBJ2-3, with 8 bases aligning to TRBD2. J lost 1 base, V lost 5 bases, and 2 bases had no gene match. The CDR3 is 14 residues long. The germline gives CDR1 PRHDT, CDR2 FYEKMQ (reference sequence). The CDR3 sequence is CASSLTSGTDTQYF. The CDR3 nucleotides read TGTGCCAGCAGCCTGACTAGCGGCACAGATACGCAGTATTTT.

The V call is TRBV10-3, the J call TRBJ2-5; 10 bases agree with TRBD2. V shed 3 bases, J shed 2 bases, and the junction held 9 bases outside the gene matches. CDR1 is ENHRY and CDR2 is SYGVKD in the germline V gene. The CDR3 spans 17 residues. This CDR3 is CAISDPWETSGQETQYF. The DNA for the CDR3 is TGTGCCATCAGTGACCCCTGGGAGACTAGCGGGCAAGAGACCCAGTACTTC.

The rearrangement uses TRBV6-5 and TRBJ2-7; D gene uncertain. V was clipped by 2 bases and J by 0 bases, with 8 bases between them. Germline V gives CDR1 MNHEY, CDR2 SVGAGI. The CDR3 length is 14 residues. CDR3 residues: CASSYGHLSYEQYF. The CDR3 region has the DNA TGTGCCAGCAGTTACGGGCACCTCTCCTACGAGCAGTACTTC.

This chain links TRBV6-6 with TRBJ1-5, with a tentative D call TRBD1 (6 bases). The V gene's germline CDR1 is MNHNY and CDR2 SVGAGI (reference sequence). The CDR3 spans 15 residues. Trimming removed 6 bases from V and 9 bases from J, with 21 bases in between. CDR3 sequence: CASRSGRRGGGPQHF. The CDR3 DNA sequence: TGTGCCAGCAGGTCCGGACGGAGGGGAGGGGGGCCCCAGCATTTT.